This T cell receptor (beta chain) was profiled in a study of blood T cells in healthy people across ages. Study-level points and caveats: Conclusively comparing naive with antigen-experienced cells was impossible with unsorted PBMCs. Relative to aged donors, long-lived donors carried more naive CD4+ cells and displayed higher diversity. Older age went with lower TCR beta diversity per million T cells, in a roughly linear way.

On this clonotype: The target antigen is unknown.

The authors ran a second PCR of 7 to 11 cycles using a sample-barcoded 5' primer and a J-beta primer mix. Using its own MiXCR run on the 5' RACE reads, TCRdb lists one record per CDR3 protein. The sample has roughly 1,700,000 distinct CDR3 sequences, roughly 27% seen once. Samples had at least 7 million PBMCs isolated from them. Germline loops: CDR1 DFQATT, CDR2 SNEGSKA (reference sequence). V shed 1 base and J shed 3 bases, with 9 bases lying between them. The CDR3 has 14 amino acids. This chain links TRBV20-1 with TRBJ1-4, with D perhaps TRBD1 (5 bases). Sequencing was carried out using blood. This TCR came from a woman in her twenties or thirties in good health. CDR3 DNA sequence: TGCAGTGCTAGAGGGGGGTCAGCTAATGAAAAACTGTTTTTT. It translates to CSARGGSANEKLFF.